The rows below give T cell receptor beta chains drawn from one sample of a study of technical replicates of blood from a few donors. Generated by immunoSEQ multiplex PCR, the TCRdb table keeps only in-frame clones and is missing some. Of about 69,000 clones in the sample, 88% were seen once. The material sequenced was PBMCs. The receptors stem from a human donor in good health. Some clones in this sample may be carry-over from other donors' samples. Each CDR3 is given with its conserved first and last residue. The order of the fields is clone size, V gene, D gene, J gene, CDR3 protein, CDR3 DNA. D genes are given only for firm matches. Clone size appears in some rows only: once, few, many, or a class for an expanded clone.

>NA|TRBV9|TRBD1|TRBJ2-3
CASSAGTASTDTQYF
TGTGCCAGCAGCGCCGGGACAGCTAGCACAGATACGCAGTATTTT
>NA|TRBV30|NA|TRBJ2-3
CAWSISRAVTDTQYF
TGTGCCTGGAGTATCTCGAGGGCGGTCACAGATACGCAGTATTTT
>once|TRBV19|TRBD1|TRBJ2-7
CASSAGTGVNEQYF
TGTGCCAGTAGCGCCGGGACAGGTGTCAACGAGCAGTACTTC
>NA|TRBV29-1|NA|TRBJ1-1
CSVKPSVTEANPNTEAFF
TGCAGCGTAAAACCTTCGGTCACAGAAGCTAATCCGAACACTGAAGCTTTCTTT
>NA|TRBV4-2|NA|TRBJ2-3
CASSQQDDESDTQYF
TGTGCCAGCAGCCAGCAGGATGACGAATCGGATACGCAGTATTTT
>NA|TRBV27|TRBD2|TRBJ2-7
CASSSGGLYEQYF
TGTGCCAGCAGTTCCGGGGGACTATACGAGCAGTACTTC
>NA|TRBV7-2|NA|TRBJ1-1
CASSPDSYTEAFF
TGTGCCAGCAGCCCGGACAGCTACACTGAAGCTTTCTTT
>NA|TRBV4-3|NA|TRBJ2-1
CASSTHRNNEQFF
TGCGCCAGCAGCACCCACAGAAACAATGAGCAGTTCTTC
>NA|TRBV4-2|NA|TRBJ1-4
CASSRGRTAAEKLFF
TGTGCCAGCAGCCGAGGACGGACAGCGGCTGAAAAACTGTTTTTT
>NA|TRBV6-5|TRBD1|TRBJ1-5
CASSFRGNQPQHF
TGTGCCAGCAGTTTCAGGGGGAATCAGCCCCAGCATTTT
>few|TRBV5-1|TRBD1|TRBJ1-5
CASSPGTGSQPQHF
TGCGCCAGCAGCCCTGGGACAGGGTCTCAGCCCCAGCATTTT
>NA|TRBV19|NA|TRBJ2-7
CASRPGNSYEQYF
TGTGCCAGTAGGCCGGGAAACTCCTACGAGCAGTACTTC
>NA|TRBV2|NA|TRBJ1-2
CASTTGQNFHYTF
TGTGCCAGCACCACGGGACAAAACTTTCACTACACCTTC
>NA|TRBV30|NA|TRBJ1-1
CAWSKQVNTEAFF
TGTGCCTGGTCAAAACAGGTGAACACTGAAGCTTTCTTT
>NA|TRBV6-6|NA|TRBJ1-2
CASSYGGLIRGGYTF
TGTGCCAGCAGTTACGGGGGACTGATCCGGGGTGGCTACACCTTC
>once|TRBV11-2|NA|TRBJ2-5
CASSLDYSQTQYF
TGTGCCAGCAGCTTAGACTATTCGCAGACCCAGTACTTC
>NA|TRBV2|TRBD1|TRBJ1-1
CASRGQGATEAFF
TGTGCCAGCAGGGGACAGGGGGCGACTGAAGCTTTCTTT
>NA|TRBV2|NA|TRBJ2-7
CASSPSYEQYF
TGTGCCAGCAGTCCGTCCTACGAGCAGTACTTC
>NA|TRBV5-1|NA|TRBJ2-1
CASSSAGGYNEQFF
TGCGCCAGCAGCTCCGCGGGTGGTTACAATGAGCAGTTCTTC
>NA|TRBV7-2|NA|TRBJ2-7
CASSLRDFSHEQYF
TGTGCCAGCAGCCTCCGGGACTTTTCCCACGAGCAGTACTTC
>NA|TRBV5-4|TRBD2|TRBJ2-1
CASSWKRGGLNEQFF
TGTGCCAGCAGCTGGAAGCGGGGGGGCCTCAATGAGCAGTTCTTC
>NA|TRBV5-1|TRBD1|TRBJ1-2
CASTTGGTGIYGYTF
TGCGCCAGCACCACAGGGGGCACAGGGATCTATGGCTACACCTTC
>few|TRBV15|TRBD1|TRBJ2-1
CATSRGTGDNEQFF
TGTGCCACCAGCAGAGGGACAGGGGACAATGAGCAGTTCTTC